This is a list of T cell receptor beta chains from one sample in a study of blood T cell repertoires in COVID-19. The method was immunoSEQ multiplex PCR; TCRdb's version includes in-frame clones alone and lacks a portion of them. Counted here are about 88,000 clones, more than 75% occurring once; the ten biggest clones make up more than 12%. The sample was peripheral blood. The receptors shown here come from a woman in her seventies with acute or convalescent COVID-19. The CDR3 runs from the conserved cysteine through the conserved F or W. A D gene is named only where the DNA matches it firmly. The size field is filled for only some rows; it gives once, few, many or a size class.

CDR3nt: TGTGCCAGTACGACAGGGGGACTCTATGGCTACACCTTC
CDR3aa: CASTTGGLYGYTF
v_gene: TRBV25-1
abundance: NA
j_gene: TRBJ1-2
d_gene: TRBD1

CDR3nt: TGCGCCAGCAGCTTGAACCAGGGCTACACTGAAGCTTTCTTT
CDR3aa: CASSLNQGYTEAFF
v_gene: TRBV5-1
abundance: NA
j_gene: TRBJ1-1
d_gene: NA

CDR3nt: TGTGCCAGCAGTTGGGGACTAGCGGGAGCAATAGATACGCAGTATTTT
CDR3aa: CASSWGLAGAIDTQYF
v_gene: TRBV6-5
abundance: NA
j_gene: TRBJ2-3
d_gene: TRBD2

CDR3nt: TGTGCCACCAGTGTAGCGGGCCACGGGGCTGAAGCTTTCTTT
CDR3aa: CATSVAGHGAEAFF
v_gene: TRBV24-1
abundance: NA
j_gene: TRBJ1-1
d_gene: NA

CDR3nt: TGTGCCAGCAGCCCGCTTGGGGCGCAAGAGACCCAGTACTTC
CDR3aa: CASSPLGAQETQYF
v_gene: TRBV5-4
abundance: once
j_gene: TRBJ2-5
d_gene: NA

CDR3nt: TGTGCCAGCAGCTTCCTCACTGAAGCTTTCTTT
CDR3aa: CASSFLTEAFF
v_gene: TRBV7-2
abundance: once
j_gene: TRBJ1-1
d_gene: NA

CDR3nt: TGTGCCAGCAGCTCGGACCCCGGGACAAGAAACACTGAAGCTTTCTTT
CDR3aa: CASSSDPGTRNTEAFF
v_gene: TRBV7-8
abundance: few
j_gene: TRBJ1-1
d_gene: NA

CDR3nt: TGTGCCAGCTCACCTTTCGAGAGAGGTAGGGGCGAAGAGACCCAGTACTTC
CDR3aa: CASSPFERGRGEETQYF
v_gene: TRBV18
abundance: NA
j_gene: TRBJ2-5
d_gene: NA

CDR3nt: TGTGCCAGCAGCTCCCCTCCGGGGCAAGAGACCCAGTACTTC
CDR3aa: CASSSPPGQETQYF
v_gene: TRBV7-2
abundance: NA
j_gene: TRBJ2-5
d_gene: NA

CDR3nt: TGTGCCAGCAGCCGGACAGGGGGGACGGGAGTGATCTTACCTAAGAACACCGGGGAGCTGTTTTTT
CDR3aa: CASSRTGGTGVILPKNTGELFF
v_gene: TRBV21-1
abundance: NA
j_gene: TRBJ2-2
d_gene: NA

CDR3nt: TGTGCCAGCAGCCAGGAGGGGGCGGTGAACACTGAAGCTTTCTTT
CDR3aa: CASSQEGAVNTEAFF
v_gene: TRBV3-1/TRBV3-2
abundance: NA
j_gene: TRBJ1-1
d_gene: TRBD1

CDR3nt: TGTGCCAGCAGCTTATTCCCACCAGGGACAGGGGGGGACACCGGGGAGCTGTTTTTT
CDR3aa: CASSLFPPGTGGDTGELFF
v_gene: TRBV7-2
abundance: NA
j_gene: TRBJ2-2
d_gene: TRBD1

CDR3nt: TGTGCCAGTAGTATAAGAGGGTCCAGCAATCAGCCCCAGCATTTT
CDR3aa: CASSIRGSSNQPQHF
v_gene: TRBV19
abundance: NA
j_gene: TRBJ1-5
d_gene: NA

CDR3nt: TGTGCCAGCAGTCGTAGGGGCGGGGGGGCTAGCACAGATACGCAGTATTTT
CDR3aa: CASSRRGGGASTDTQYF
v_gene: TRBV27
abundance: once
j_gene: TRBJ2-3
d_gene: TRBD2

CDR3nt: TGCGCCAGCAGCTTGGATGGAGGGACGACCTACAATGAGCAGTTCTTC
CDR3aa: CASSLDGGTTYNEQFF
v_gene: TRBV5-1
abundance: NA
j_gene: TRBJ2-1
d_gene: NA

CDR3nt: TGTGCCAGCAGTTTAAGGACAGGGATCGAGCGTCGGTACAATGAGCAGTTCTTC
CDR3aa: CASSLRTGIERRYNEQFF
v_gene: TRBV27
abundance: NA
j_gene: TRBJ2-1
d_gene: TRBD1

CDR3nt: TGTGCCAGCACCGATAGCGGGATCGGCTTAAATGAGCAGTTCTTC
CDR3aa: CASTDSGIGLNEQFF
v_gene: TRBV27
abundance: few
j_gene: TRBJ2-1
d_gene: TRBD2

CDR3nt: TGTGCCAGCAGTGACCCCGGGACAGGGCGTTATGGCTACACCTTC
CDR3aa: CASSDPGTGRYGYTF
v_gene: TRBV6-1
abundance: NA
j_gene: TRBJ1-2
d_gene: TRBD1

CDR3nt: TGTGCCAGCAGCCAAGCTGGAGAACAGGGTGATGGCTACACCTTC
CDR3aa: CASSQAGEQGDGYTF
v_gene: TRBV4-2
abundance: NA
j_gene: TRBJ1-2
d_gene: NA

CDR3nt: TGTGCCAGCAGCGGACTAGCGGGGGGATTCAATGAGCAGTTCTTC
CDR3aa: CASSGLAGGFNEQFF
v_gene: TRBV6-2/TRBV6-3
abundance: NA
j_gene: TRBJ2-1
d_gene: TRBD2

CDR3nt: TGTGCCAGCAGTGAAACCGGGACCGGGGAGCTGTTTTTT
CDR3aa: CASSETGTGELFF
v_gene: TRBV2
abundance: once
j_gene: TRBJ2-2
d_gene: NA

CDR3nt: TGTGCCAGCAGGAAAAGAGGGATTTTCACAGATACGCAGTATTTT
CDR3aa: CASRKRGIFTDTQYF
v_gene: TRBV21-1
abundance: NA
j_gene: TRBJ2-3
d_gene: NA